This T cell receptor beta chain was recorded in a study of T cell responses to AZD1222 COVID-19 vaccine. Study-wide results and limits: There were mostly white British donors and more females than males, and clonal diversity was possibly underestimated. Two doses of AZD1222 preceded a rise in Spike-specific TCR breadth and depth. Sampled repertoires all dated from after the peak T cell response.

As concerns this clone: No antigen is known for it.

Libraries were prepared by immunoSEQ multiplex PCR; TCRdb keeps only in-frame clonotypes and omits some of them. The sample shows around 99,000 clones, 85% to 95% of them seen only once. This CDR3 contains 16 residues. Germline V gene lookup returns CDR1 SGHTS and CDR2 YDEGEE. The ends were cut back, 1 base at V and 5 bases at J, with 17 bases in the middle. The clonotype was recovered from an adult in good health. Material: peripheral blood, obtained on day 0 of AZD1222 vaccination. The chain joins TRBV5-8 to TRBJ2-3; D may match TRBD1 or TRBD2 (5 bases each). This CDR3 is CASSLYRQHGGDTQYF. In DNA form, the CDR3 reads TGTGCCAGCAGCTTGTACAGACAACATGGGGGAGATACGCAGTATTTT.